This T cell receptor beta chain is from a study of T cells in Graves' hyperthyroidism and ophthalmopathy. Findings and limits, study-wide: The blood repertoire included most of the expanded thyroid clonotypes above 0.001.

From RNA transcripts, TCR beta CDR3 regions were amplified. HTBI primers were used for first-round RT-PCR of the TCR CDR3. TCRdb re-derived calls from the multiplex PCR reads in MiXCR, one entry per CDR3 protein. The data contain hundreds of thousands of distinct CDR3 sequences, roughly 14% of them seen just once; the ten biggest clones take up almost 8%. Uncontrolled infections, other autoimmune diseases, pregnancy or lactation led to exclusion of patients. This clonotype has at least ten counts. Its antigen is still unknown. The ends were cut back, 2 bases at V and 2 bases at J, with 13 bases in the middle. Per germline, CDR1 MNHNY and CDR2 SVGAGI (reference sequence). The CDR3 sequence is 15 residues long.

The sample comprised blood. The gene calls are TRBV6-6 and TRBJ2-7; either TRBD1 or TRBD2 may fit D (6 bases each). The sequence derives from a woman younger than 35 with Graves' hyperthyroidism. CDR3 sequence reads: CASSYKGGLAYEQYF. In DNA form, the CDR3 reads TGTGCCAGCAGTTACAAGGGGGGTCTCGCCTACGAGCAGTACTTC.